The sequence of this TCR beta chain was determined in a study of shared clonotypes between healthy human individuals. TCRdb keeps only in-frame clones here, not all; method: immunoSEQ multiplex PCR. The sample yields 2,500,000 or so clones, 90% to 95% seen once. Germline values: CDR1 SGHRS, CDR2 YFSETQ. This CDR3 comprises 11 residues. V was trimmed by 4 bases and J by 11 bases, leaving 10 bases between them. The sequenced material came from naive CD4+ T cells sorted from blood. Subset in this sample: CD45RA+ positively selected. The rearrangement joins TRBV5-1 to TRBJ2-1, with D possibly TRBD2 on 6 matching bases. The sequence derives from a man between 18 and 35 years old in good health. CDR3 sequence reads: CASSAGTQQFF. CDR3 nucleotide sequence: TGCGCCAGCAGCGCCGGGACTCAGCAGTTCTTC.